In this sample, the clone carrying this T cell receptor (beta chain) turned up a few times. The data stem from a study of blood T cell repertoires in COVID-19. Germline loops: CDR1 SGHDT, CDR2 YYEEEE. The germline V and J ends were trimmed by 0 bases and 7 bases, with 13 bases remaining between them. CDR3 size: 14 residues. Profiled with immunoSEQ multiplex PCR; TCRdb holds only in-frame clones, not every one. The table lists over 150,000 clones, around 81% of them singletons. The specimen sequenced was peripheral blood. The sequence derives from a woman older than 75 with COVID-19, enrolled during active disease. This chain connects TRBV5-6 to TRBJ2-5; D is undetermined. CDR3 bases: TGTGCCAGCAGCTTGGGACTGCCGTTAGGGACCCAGTACTTC. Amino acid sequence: CASSLGLPLGTQYF.